Each of the 9 T cell receptor beta chains below was sequenced from the same sample in a study of T-cell reconstitution after alpha-beta-depleted transplantation in children. TCRbeta library construction was performed incorporating unique molecular identifiers. In TCRdb, the PCR reads were re-called with MiXCR into one record per CDR3 protein. The table has about 610,000 distinct CDR3 sequences, roughly a tenth seen once. The sample in question was PBMCs from the stem cell graft donor, obtained from the stem cell graft. The receptors originated from a human donor who donated a stem cell graft to a child with acute myeloid leukemia.

This clonotype has at least ten counts. The chain joins TRBV9 to TRBJ2-5; 8 positions agree with TRBD2. The J segment lost 4 bases and the V segment lost 6 bases, leaving 11 bases of the junction unmatched. CDR3 length: 15 residues. The V gene's germline CDR1 is SGDLS and CDR2 YYNGEE. The CDR3 sequence is CASTFSGKGGETQYF. The DNA of the CDR3 is TGTGCCAGCACATTTAGCGGGAAAGGAGGAGAGACCCAGTACTTC.

This clonotype was seen a few times. The chain couples TRBV7-9 to TRBJ2-5; unclear D gene. This CDR3 is built from 14 residues. CDR1 is SEHNR and CDR2 is FQNEAQ in the germline V gene (reference sequence). Between the trimmed V and J ends, which lost 1 base and 1 base, there was a span of 7 bases. CDR3 DNA: TGTGCCAGCAGCTTAGGTCGTACCCAAGAGACCCAGTACTTC. This encodes CASSLGRTQETQYF.

This chain joins TRBV24-1 and TRBJ2-3; 10 bases align to TRBD1. CDR1 and CDR2 (germline): KGHDR, SFDVKD. This CDR3 region has 16 residues. J lost 5 bases, V lost 2 bases, and 6 bases had no gene match. CDR3 in DNA: TGTGCCACCAGTGATTGGAGACAGGGGGCTCGAGATACGCAGTATTTT. Translated, it gives CATSDWRQGARDTQYF.

The chain uses TRBV7-9 and TRBJ1-1; D is ambiguous. The CDR3 spans 16 residues. Germline-derived CDR1 and CDR2 are SEHNR and FQNEAQ (reference sequence). V gave up 1 base and J gave up 1 base, with 13 bases separating them. The CDR3 sequence: CASSLDVSARNTEAFF. Written as DNA, the CDR3 is TGTGCCAGCAGCTTAGATGTCAGCGCAAGGAACACTGAAGCTTTCTTT.

This clonotype was counted only a few times. The V call is TRBV5-1, the J call TRBJ2-3; the D is unclear. The CDR3 loop spans 15 amino acids. V was clipped by 1 base and J by 0 bases, with 9 bases between them. Germline V gene data show CDR1 as SGHRS and CDR2 as YFSETQ. CDR3 bases: TGCGCCAGCAGCTTGTACTGGCCTAGCACAGATACGCAGTATTTT. Translation: CASSLYWPSTDTQYF.

The gene calls are TRBV7-4 and TRBJ1-5; D gene unclear. Germline V CDR1 and CDR2: SGHVT, SQSDAQ. This CDR3 contains 10 residues. Trimming removed 4 bases from V and 11 bases from J, with 6 bases in between. The CDR3 sequence is CASSCQAQHF. CDR3 coding DNA: TGTGCCAGCAGCTGCCAGGCCCAGCATTTT.

This clonotype was seen repeatedly, ten times or more. The chain employs TRBV12-3 or TRBV12-4 and TRBJ2-3; 7 positions agree with TRBD1. The CDR3 consists of 15 residues. With 5 bases clipped from V and 0 bases from J, the junction kept 5 bases outside the gene matches. This CDR3 is CASSVGTASTDTQYF. CDR3 coding DNA: TGTGCCAGCAGTGTCGGGACAGCTAGCACAGATACGCAGTATTTT.

This clonotype occurred a few times. The V and J genes are TRBV25-1 and TRBJ1-4, with TRBD1 matching 10 bases. From germline, CDR1 is MGHDK and CDR2 SYGVNS. The CDR3 runs 15 residues. Unmatched junction bases numbered 4, after V lost 6 bases and J lost 3 bases. CDR3 sequence (DNA): TGTGCCAGCAGCGGGACAGGGGTCGCTAATGAAAAACTGTTTTTT. Translation gives CASSGTGVANEKLFF.

This clonotype was seen many times. This rearrangement joins TRBV20-1 to TRBJ2-1; weak D call: TRBD1 (6 bases). CDR3 length: 13 residues. The V gene's germline CDR1 is DFQATT and CDR2 SNEGSKA (reference sequence). Trimming pared 0 bases from V and 7 bases from J, leaving 10 bases between. The CDR3 is CSARERTENEQFF. As DNA, the CDR3 is TGCAGTGCTAGAGAAAGGACAGAGAATGAGCAGTTCTTC.